This TCR beta chain was retrieved from a study of T cell responses to AZD1222 COVID-19 vaccine. Turning to the study itself: Samples with a second dose at about 4 or about 12 weeks were pooled together.

Sequencing used immunoSEQ multiplex PCR; TCRdb keeps in-frame clones, though not all of them. Of 150,000 to 200,000 clones listed, approximately 90% are singletons. As concerns this clone: No antigen is known for it.

Study-wide points: Clonal diversity was possibly underestimated; the donors were predominantly white British and more often female. Spike-wide coverage was observed for vaccine-associated CD4 TCRs, with dominant responses at 160-218 and 743-854. Spike-specific TCR breadth and depth both grew after two AZD1222 doses.

The receptor comes from an adult in good health. This specimen consisted of peripheral blood, obtained on day 0 of AZD1222 vaccination.

The CDR3 here is CAWTGGPGYGYTF. The CDR3 DNA is TGTGCCTGGACAGGGGGCCCAGGCTATGGCTACACCTTC. V gene TRBV30 combines with J gene TRBJ1-2; 8 bases map to TRBD1. The germline gives CDR1 GTSNPN, CDR2 SVGIG (reference sequence). The CDR3 loop spans 13 amino acids. The J segment lost 4 bases and the V segment lost 4 bases, leaving 5 bases of the junction unmatched.